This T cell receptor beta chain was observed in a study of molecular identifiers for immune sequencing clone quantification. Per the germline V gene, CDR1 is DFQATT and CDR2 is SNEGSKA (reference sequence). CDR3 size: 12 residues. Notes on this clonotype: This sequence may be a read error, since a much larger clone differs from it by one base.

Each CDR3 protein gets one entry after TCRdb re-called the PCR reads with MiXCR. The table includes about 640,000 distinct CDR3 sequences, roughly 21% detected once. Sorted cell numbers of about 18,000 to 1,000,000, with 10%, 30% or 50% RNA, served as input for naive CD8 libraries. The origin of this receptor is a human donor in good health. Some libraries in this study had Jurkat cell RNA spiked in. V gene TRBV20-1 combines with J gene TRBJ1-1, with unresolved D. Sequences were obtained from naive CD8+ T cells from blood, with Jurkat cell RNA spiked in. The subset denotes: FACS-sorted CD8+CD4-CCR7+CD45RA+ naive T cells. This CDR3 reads CSASKENTGAFF. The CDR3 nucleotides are TGCAGTGCTAGTAAAGAGAACACTGGAGCTTTCTTT.